A selection of T cell receptor beta chains follows, all from one sample in a study of blood T cells in healthy people across ages. MiXCR, run by TCRdb on the 5' RACE reads, gives a single entry per CDR3 protein. The sample records 870,000 or so distinct CDR3 sequences, roughly 26% being singletons. The sample consisted of blood. The receptor set was obtained from a woman aged 80 or over in good health. Each CDR3 is given with its conserved first and last residue. D genes are given only for firm matches. Some rows mark clone size as missing; the rest say once, few, many or name a class of expanded clone.

>few|TRBD1|TRBJ2-3|TRBV5-4
TGTGCCAGCAGACCGGACAGGGTCACAGATACGCAGTATTTT
CASRPDRVTDTQYF
>few|.|TRBJ2-7|TRBV5-1
TGCGCCAGCACCCGGGGGACCCCCGAGATCTCCTACAATGAGCAGTACTTC
CASTRGTPEISYNEQYF
>.|TRBD1|TRBJ2-3|TRBV18
TGTGCCAGCTCACCACCGGCAGGGGGCAATACGCAGTATTTT
CASSPPAGGNTQYF
>few|.|TRBJ1-1|TRBV11-2
TGTGCCAGCAGCTTGTCGGGGGTCGAGGCTTTCTTT
CASSLSGVEAFF
>many|.|TRBJ1-5|TRBV6-2/TRBV6-3
TGTGCCAGCAGATCCACAGGGACGAGTATTCAGCCCCAGCATTTT
CASRSTGTSIQPQHF
>many|.|TRBJ1-2|TRBV4-3
TGCGCCAGCAGCCAAGATACGCAGGCCAACTATGGCTACACCTTC
CASSQDTQANYGYTF
>many|.|TRBJ2-7|TRBV7-2
TGTGCCAGCAGCTTAAGGTTGGGGAACCCCAACTCCTACGAGCAGTACTTC
CASSLRLGNPNSYEQYF
>many|.|TRBJ2-3|TRBV7-2
TGTGCCAGCAGCTTCGTAAGGGGGAGGGATACGCAGTATTTT
CASSFVRGRDTQYF
>.|TRBD1|TRBJ2-7|TRBV6-1
TGTGCCAGCCTAGAAAGAAGGACAGGAGGTTACGAGCAGTACTTC
CASLERRTGGYEQYF
>few|.|TRBJ1-1|TRBV5-1
TGCGCCAGCAGCTTGGATCTGGGGGAGGTGGGCACTGAAGCTTTCTTT
CASSLDLGEVGTEAFF
>many|.|TRBJ2-7|TRBV7-2
TGTGCCAGCAGCTCCCAGGTGGGCCTTTACGAGCAGTACTTC
CASSSQVGLYEQYF
>many|.|TRBJ2-3|TRBV5-5
TGTGCCAGCAGCTTGGCTACCGCAGATACGCAGTATTTT
CASSLATADTQYF
>.|.|TRBJ1-6|TRBV12-3/TRBV12-4
TGTGCCAGCAGTTTGGCCTATTCACCCCCCCACTTT
CASSLAYSPPHF
>.|.|TRBJ1-6|TRBV2
TGTGCCAGCACCCTTGACGGGACGAGCAATTCACCCCTCCACTTT
CASTLDGTSNSPLHF
>.|.|TRBJ1-1|TRBV10-3
TGTGCCATCAGTGGAGGGGGAGGGACTGAAGCTTTCTTT
CAISGGGGTEAFF
>few|.|TRBJ2-7|TRBV28
TGTGCCAGCAGTTTAGTTTTAAAGGGTGTCGACGAGCAGTACTTC
CASSLVLKGVDEQYF
>once|.|TRBJ1-1|TRBV7-2
TGTGCCAGCAGCCCCAGGAGACGTGCGAACACTGAAGCTTTCTTT
CASSPRRRANTEAFF
>many|TRBD1|TRBJ1-2|TRBV28
TGTGCCAGCTCCTTACAGGGGACTCATGGCTACACCTTC
CASSLQGTHGYTF